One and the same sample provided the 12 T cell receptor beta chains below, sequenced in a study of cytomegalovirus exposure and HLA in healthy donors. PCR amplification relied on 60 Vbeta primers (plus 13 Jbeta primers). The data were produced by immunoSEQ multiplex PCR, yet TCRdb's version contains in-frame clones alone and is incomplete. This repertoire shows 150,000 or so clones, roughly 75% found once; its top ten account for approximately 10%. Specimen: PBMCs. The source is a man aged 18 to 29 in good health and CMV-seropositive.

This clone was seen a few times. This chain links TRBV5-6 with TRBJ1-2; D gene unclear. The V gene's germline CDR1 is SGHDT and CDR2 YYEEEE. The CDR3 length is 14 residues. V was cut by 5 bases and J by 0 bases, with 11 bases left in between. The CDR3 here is CASRVRGANYGYTF. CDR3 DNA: TGTGCCAGCAGGGTCCGGGGAGCTAACTATGGCTACACCTTC.

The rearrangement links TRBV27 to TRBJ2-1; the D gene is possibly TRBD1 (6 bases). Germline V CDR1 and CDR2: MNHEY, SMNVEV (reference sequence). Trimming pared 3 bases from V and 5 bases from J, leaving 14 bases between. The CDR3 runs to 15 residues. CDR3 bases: TGTGCCAGCAGTTTCCAAGGGAACAGGGACAATGAGCAGTTCTTC. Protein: CASSFQGNRDNEQFF.

CDR3 nucleotides: TGTGCCAGCAGACTAATCGCTGGGGCCAACGTCCTGACTTTC. Translation gives CASRLIAGANVLTF. The chain couples TRBV6-5 to TRBJ2-6; D ambiguous. This CDR3 has 14 residues. Between the trimmed V and J ends, which lost 6 bases and 2 bases, there was a span of 8 bases. Germline values: CDR1 MNHEY, CDR2 SVGAGI.

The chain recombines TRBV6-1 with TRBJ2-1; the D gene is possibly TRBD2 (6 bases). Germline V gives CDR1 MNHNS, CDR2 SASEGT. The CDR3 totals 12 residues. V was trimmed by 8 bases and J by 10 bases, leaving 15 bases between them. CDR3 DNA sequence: TGTGCCAGCGGGGGGTCGGCAGAAGAGCAGTTCTTC. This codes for CASGGSAEEQFF.

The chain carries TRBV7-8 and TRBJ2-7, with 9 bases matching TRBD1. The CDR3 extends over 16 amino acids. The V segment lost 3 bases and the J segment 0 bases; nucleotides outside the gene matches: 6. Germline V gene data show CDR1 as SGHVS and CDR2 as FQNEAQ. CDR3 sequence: CASSLVGTGNSYEQYF. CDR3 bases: TGTGCCAGCAGCTTGGTAGGGACAGGGAACTCCTACGAGCAGTACTTC.

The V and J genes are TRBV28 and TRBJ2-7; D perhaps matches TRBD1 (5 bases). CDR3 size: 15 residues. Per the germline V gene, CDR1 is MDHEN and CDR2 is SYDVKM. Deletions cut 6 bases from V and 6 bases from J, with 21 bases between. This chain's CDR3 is CASRTHTSGLGEQYF. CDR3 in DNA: TGTGCCAGCAGAACCCACACGTCAGGGCTTGGCGAGCAGTACTTC.

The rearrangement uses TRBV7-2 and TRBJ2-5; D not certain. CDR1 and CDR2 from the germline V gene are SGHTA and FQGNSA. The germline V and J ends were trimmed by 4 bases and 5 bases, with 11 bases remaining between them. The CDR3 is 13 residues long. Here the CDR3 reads CASSSPRRETQYF. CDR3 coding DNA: TGTGCCAGCAGCTCACCCCGCCGGGAGACCCAGTACTTC.

The CDR3 is CASSIWWGRENEQFF. The CDR3 bases are TGTGCCAGCAGTATCTGGTGGGGGCGGGAGAATGAGCAGTTCTTC. The gene calls are TRBV27 and TRBJ2-1; possibly TRBD2 for D (7 bases). V shed 5 bases and J shed 7 bases, with 18 bases lying between them. The germline gives CDR1 MNHEY, CDR2 SMNVEV (reference sequence). This CDR3 is built from 15 residues.

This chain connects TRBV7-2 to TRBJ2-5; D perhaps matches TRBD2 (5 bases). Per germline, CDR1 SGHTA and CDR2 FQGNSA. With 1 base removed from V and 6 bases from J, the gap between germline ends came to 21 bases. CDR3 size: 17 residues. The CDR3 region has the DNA TGTGCCAGCAGCTTAGTTCTCGTCGCACGGAGGTGGCAGACCCAGTACTTC. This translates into CASSLVLVARRWQTQYF.

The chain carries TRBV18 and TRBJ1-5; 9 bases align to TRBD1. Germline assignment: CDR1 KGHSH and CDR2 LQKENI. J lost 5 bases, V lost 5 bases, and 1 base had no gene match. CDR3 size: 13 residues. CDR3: CASSRQGDQPQHF. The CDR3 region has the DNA TGTGCCAGCTCAAGACAGGGGGATCAGCCCCAGCATTTT.

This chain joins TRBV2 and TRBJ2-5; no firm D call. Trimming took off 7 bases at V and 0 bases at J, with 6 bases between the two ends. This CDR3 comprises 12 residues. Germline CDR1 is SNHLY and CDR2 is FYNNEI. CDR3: CASKSYQETQYF. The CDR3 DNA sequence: TGTGCCAGCAAATCGTACCAAGAGACCCAGTACTTC.

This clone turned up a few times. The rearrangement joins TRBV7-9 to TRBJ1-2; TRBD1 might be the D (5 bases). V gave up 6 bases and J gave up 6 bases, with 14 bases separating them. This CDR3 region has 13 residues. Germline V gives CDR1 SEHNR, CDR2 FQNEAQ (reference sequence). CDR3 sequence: CASRDGTPDGYTF. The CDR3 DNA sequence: TGTGCCAGCAGGGACGGGACTCCCGATGGCTACACCTTC.